This T cell receptor (beta chain) is from a study of shared clonotypes between healthy human individuals. Study observations and caveats: Sharing across four donors was seen in around 5% of naive CD4 clonotypes. In contrast to clonotypes shared by all four donors, non-shared clonotypes had lower generation probabilities.

Deep-level running was used for the assay. Assay used: immunoSEQ multiplex PCR; TCRdb lists only in-frame clones, some missing. The repertoire includes millions of clones, about 94% of them detected once, and 0.9% to 1.4% sits in the top ten. Germline V CDR1 and CDR2: MNHEY, SVGAGI. The V end lost 10 bases, the J end lost 5 bases, and 17 bases lay between the germline ends. The CDR3 is 13 amino acids. Only CD45RO-negative cells positively selected for CCR7 counted as naive CD8 cells, so terminally differentiated effector memory CD45RA+ cells were excluded. This clone was counted once. Its antigen is as yet unknown.

The sample comprised naive CD8+ T cells sorted from blood. This receptor was obtained from a man aged 18-30 years in good health. V and J are TRBV6-5 and TRBJ1-1, with a possible D match to TRBD1 (6 bases). This chain's CDR3 is CATRGGVGTEAFF. The CDR3 region has the DNA TGTGCCACCCGAGGGGGGGTTGGGACTGAAGCTTTCTTT.